The present TCR beta chain was sequenced within a study of shared clonotypes between healthy human individuals. The CDR3 consists of 16 residues. The germline V gene has CDR1 MDHEN and CDR2 SYDVKM. V lost 4 bases to trimming and J lost 5 bases, with 21 bases between them. This clone was recorded only once. Sequencing used immunoSEQ multiplex PCR; TCRdb keeps in-frame clones, though not all of them. The sample carries about 2.3 million clones, roughly 93% recorded once. Sequenced sample: naive CD4+ T cells from PBMCs. Noted subset: CD45RA+ positively selected. The chain is built from TRBV28 and TRBJ2-7, with a weak D call TRBD2 (5 bases). This TCR derives from a man younger than 30 in good health. Some clones in this sample may be carry-over from other donors' samples. This chain's CDR3 is CASSSVGGPRNHEQYF. CDR3 coding DNA: TGTGCCAGCAGTTCGGTAGGCGGGCCAAGGAACCACGAGCAGTACTTC.